This TCR beta chain is drawn from a study of blood T cell repertoires in COVID-19. Across the study: There were acute and convalescent COVID-19 samples, and they came from the United States, Italy and Spain. T cells, B-cell-depleted T cells, or PBMCs provided the cDNA or gDNA that served as material.

Per the authors' pipeline: Reference gene primer amplification gave estimated nucleated cell counts. Libraries were prepared by immunoSEQ multiplex PCR; TCRdb keeps only in-frame clonotypes and omits some of them. V, J and clone size derive from that table, while D and trimming were established from the DNA sequence. The sample has approximately 80,000 clones, more than 85% seen once; the top ten hold under 6%. The germline gives CDR1 SGHTA, CDR2 FQGNSA. The CDR3 has 16 residues. With 2 bases clipped from V and 0 bases from J, the junction kept 4 bases outside the gene matches. The clonotype was recovered from a middle-aged man with acute or convalescent COVID-19. The sample taken for sequencing was peripheral blood. The chain recombines TRBV7-2 with TRBJ2-5; 9 nucleotides line up with TRBD2. Written as DNA, the CDR3 is TGTGCCAGCAGCTTATGGCCTAGCGGGAACCAAGAGACCCAGTACTTC. As protein: CASSLWPSGNQETQYF.